This record concerns one T cell receptor (beta chain) sequence. V gave up 6 bases and J gave up 7 bases, with 15 bases separating them. The germline CDR1 and CDR2 sequences are SGHTA and FQGNSA. This CDR3 comprises 13 residues. This table comes from immunoSEQ multiplex PCR, and its TCRdb copy is limited to in-frame clones, with some not included. The sample holds 40,000 or so clones, approximately 92% seen once. This sample stems from a study of T cell changes during pregnancy in multiple sclerosis. The sequencing here drew on CD4+ T cells from peripheral blood mononuclear cells, taken in the first trimester of pregnancy. The chain recombines TRBV7-2 with TRBJ1-2; maybe TRBD1 (6 bases). This receptor was obtained from a female donor with multiple sclerosis, enrolled in a pregnancy study. In DNA, the CDR3 is TGTGCCAGCAGTCGATATAACAGGGTTGGCTACACCTTC. Amino acid sequence: CASSRYNRVGYTF.